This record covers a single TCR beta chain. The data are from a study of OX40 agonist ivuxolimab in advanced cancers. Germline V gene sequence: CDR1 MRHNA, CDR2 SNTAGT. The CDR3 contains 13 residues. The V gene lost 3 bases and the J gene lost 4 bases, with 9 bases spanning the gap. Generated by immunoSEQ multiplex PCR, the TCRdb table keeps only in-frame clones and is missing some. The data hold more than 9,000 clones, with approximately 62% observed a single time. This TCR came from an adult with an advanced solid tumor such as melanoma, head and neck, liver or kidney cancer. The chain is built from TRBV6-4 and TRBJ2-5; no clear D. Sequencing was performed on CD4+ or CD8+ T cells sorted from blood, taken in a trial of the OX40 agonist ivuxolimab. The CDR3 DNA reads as TGTGCCAGCAGTGAATTAATAGGAGAGACCCAGTACTTC. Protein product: CASSELIGETQYF.